This T cell receptor beta chain was recorded in a study of blood T cell repertoires in COVID-19. CDR3 length equals 15 residues. Germline lookup yields CDR1 SGHTA and CDR2 FQGNSA. J was trimmed by 2 bases and V by 5 bases; bases with no gene match: 7. Some clones are missing from TCRdb's copy, which holds only in-frame ones; the method was immunoSEQ multiplex PCR. The table lists fewer than 350,000 clones, 85% of them singletons, with about 2.7% in the top ten. Specimen: PBMCs or T cells enriched from blood (not recorded which). V and J are TRBV7-2 and TRBJ2-3; 7 nucleotides agree with TRBD2. The clonotype comes from a woman aged 50 to 65 who had recovered from COVID-19. The CDR3: CASSLVSGHTDTQYF. As DNA, the CDR3 is TGTGCCAGCAGCCTGGTTAGCGGGCACACAGATACGCAGTATTTT.